The present T cell receptor beta chain was sequenced within a study of blood T cell repertoires in COVID-19. Overall study context: COVID-19 samples collected from the United States, Italy and Spain covered acute and convalescent phases.

The repertoire was sequenced with immunoSEQ multiplex PCR; TCRdb's copy has only in-frame clones and lacks some. The repertoire holds 100,000 to 150,000 clones, with roughly 91% as singletons. This CDR3 contains 16 residues. Trimming took 6 bases from V and 6 from J, leaving 21 bases between them. Germline values: CDR1 MDHEN, CDR2 SYDVKM. This chain uses TRBV28 with TRBJ1-5; D possibly corresponds to TRBD1 (5 bases). This TCR was recovered from a human donor in a cohort sampled during active COVID-19. The sample was peripheral blood. Written as DNA, the CDR3 is TGTGCCAGCAGCTCTACCCCATGGGGGGAAAGTCAGCCCCAGCATTTT. It codes for CASSSTPWGESQPQHF.